Shown below are 26 T cell receptor beta chains from a single sample sequenced in a study of cytomegalovirus exposure and HLA in healthy donors (TCRdb year 2017). Receptor libraries were prepared by the immunoSEQ multiplex PCR assay. For the multiplex PCR, a mixture combining 60 forward primers for TCR Vbeta segments and 13 reverse primers for TCR Jbeta segments was used. TCRdb stores this immuneACCESS table with in-frame sequences only. Part of the clones is absent; in the studies checked, under half of the shortfall reflects unresolved V genes, and no reason is known for the rest. The table for this sample lists about 200,000 clones; about 76% of them were counted only once. Approximately 0.39% of the sample is taken by the ten largest. The specimen sequenced was PBMCs. The source of these receptors is a male donor in good health and CMV-seropositive.

J is TRBJ2-7 and V is TRBV2; TRBD1 might be the D (5 bases). Trimming removed 7 bases from V and 0 bases from J, with 10 bases in between. In germline, CDR1 is SNHLY, CDR2 FYNNEI. There are 13 residues in the CDR3. CDR3 DNA: TGTGCCAGCAACGGCAGGGACTCCTACGAGCAGTACTTC. Translation gives CASNGRDSYEQYF.

J is TRBJ2-5 and V is TRBV7-3, with D maybe TRBD2 (5 bases). The CDR3 is 13 residues long. Germline values: CDR1 SGHTA, CDR2 FQGTGA. Trimming removed 3 bases at V and 3 bases at J, with 8 bases between. The CDR3 nucleotides read TGTGCCAGCAGCTTCGGGGTTAAAGAGACCCAGTACTTC. Protein sequence: CASSFGVKETQYF. Using reference TRBV7-3 and TRBJ2-5 for the parts outside the CDR3, the full variable domain is GAGVSQTPSNKVTEKGKYVELRCDPISGHTALYWYRQSLGQGPEFLIYFQGTGAADDSGLPNDRFFAVRPEGSVSTLKIQRTERGDSAVYLCASSFGVKETQYFGPGTRLLVL.

This clone was seen more than once but under ten times. The rearrangement joins TRBV7-2 to TRBJ2-7; 8 bases are a match to TRBD1. Losses at the gene ends were 5 bases for V and 7 bases for J; bases not matched to a gene: 4. The CDR3 extends over 12 amino acids. The germline gives CDR1 SGHTA, CDR2 FQGNSA. The CDR3 loop reads CASSPRQGEQYF. DNA for the CDR3: TGTGCCAGCAGCCCTCGACAGGGGGAGCAGTACTTC.

The genes are TRBV19 and TRBJ1-1; D remains ambiguous. Germline V gene lookup returns CDR1 LNHDA and CDR2 SQIVND (reference sequence). The CDR3 consists of 13 residues. With 4 bases removed from V and 4 bases from J, the gap between germline ends came to 10 bases. CDR3 nucleotides: TGTGCCAGTAGTACCTCCCGGGGCACTGAAGCTTTCTTT. It yields the protein CASSTSRGTEAFF.

This clone was seen only a few times. This chain links TRBV7-2 with TRBJ2-7; D unresolved. V was shortened by 1 base and J by 2 bases, with 6 bases between the two germline ends. CDR1 SGHTA and CDR2 FQGNSA come from the germline V gene. CDR3 length equals 13 residues. CDR3 in DNA: TGTGCCAGCAGCTTAGTTCAAACCTACGAGCAGTACTTC. This codes for CASSLVQTYEQYF.

The V call is TRBV25-1, the J call TRBJ1-1; D is undetermined. The CDR3 covers 13 residues. CDR1 is MGHDK, CDR2 SYGVNS, per germline. With 8 bases removed from V and 4 bases from J, the gap between germline ends came to 14 bases. In nucleotides, the CDR3 is TGTGCCAGCGCCCCTGGCCCGGGCACTGAAGCTTTCTTT. It specifies CASAPGPGTEAFF.

The genes are TRBV6-6 and TRBJ1-2, with 7 nucleotides matching TRBD1. The V segment lost 2 bases and the J segment 0 bases; nucleotides outside the gene matches: 3. The CDR3 length is 15 residues. CDR1 is MNHNY and CDR2 is SVGAGI in the germline V gene (reference sequence). CDR3 protein: CASSYRGGTNYGYTF. DNA of the CDR3: TGTGCCAGCAGTTACCGAGGGGGCACTAACTATGGCTACACCTTC.

In DNA, the CDR3 is TGTGCCAGCAGCCCTAGGGGGGGAGGGGCCAACACTGAAGCTTTCTTT. It codes for CASSPRGGGANTEAFF. The V gene is TRBV7-6, the J gene TRBJ1-1; tentatively, D is TRBD1 (6 bases). The germline V gene has CDR1 SGHVS and CDR2 FNYEAQ. The length of the CDR3 is 16 residues. Trimming removed 5 bases at V and 2 bases at J, with 18 bases between.

The V gene is TRBV7-3, the J gene TRBJ2-2; 12 bases align to TRBD2. CDR1 and CDR2 from the germline V gene are SGHTA and FQGTGA. The CDR3 is made up of 17 amino acids. V trimming: 5 bases; J trimming: 6 bases; junction bases outside the gene matches: 10. The CDR3 DNA sequence: TGTGCCAGCAGCGCGAAGACTAGCGGGGGCTCTGCCGGGGAGCTGTTTTTT. It is translated as CASSAKTSGGSAGELFF.

The V gene is TRBV18, the J gene TRBJ1-5; D is ambiguous. The CDR3 contains 14 residues. V dropped 6 bases and J dropped 0 bases, with 9 bases sitting between them. Germline V lookup: CDR1 KGHSH, CDR2 LQKENI. The CDR3: CASSLEHSNQPQHF. The CDR3 DNA sequence: TGTGCCAGCTCGCTAGAACATAGCAATCAGCCCCAGCATTTT.

The chain joins TRBV23-1 to TRBJ2-5; D is possibly TRBD1 (5 bases). TRBV23-1 is noted as an ORF with a role that remains uncertain. The V end lost 4 bases, the J end lost 4 bases, and 13 bases lay between the germline ends. CDR3 length: 14 amino acids. CDR3 DNA: TGCGCCAGCAGTCTAGCAACCACAGGAGAGACCCAGTACTTC. It is translated as CASSLATTGETQYF.

The chain carries TRBV28 and TRBJ1-4, with D possibly TRBD1 on 5 matching bases. Germline CDR1 is MDHEN and CDR2 is SYDVKM. This CDR3 comprises 16 residues. Trimming shortened V by 4 bases and J by 7 bases, and 19 bases separated the two germline ends. The CDR3 nucleotides read TGTGCCAGCAGTTCCCCCGGTTCCAGGGTTGGTGAAAAACTGTTTTTT. As protein: CASSSPGSRVGEKLFF. Combining the CDR3 with reference TRBV28 and TRBJ1-4 gives the whole variable domain DVKVTQSSRYLVKRTGEKVFLECVQDMDHENMFWYRQDPGLGLRLIYFSYDVKMKEKGDIPEGYSVSREKKERFSLILESASTNQTSMYLCASSSPGSRVGEKLFFGSGTQLSVL.

The gene calls are TRBV18 and TRBJ2-2, with 7 bases identical to TRBD2. Germline values: CDR1 KGHSH, CDR2 LQKENI. The CDR3 extends over 18 amino acids. The J segment lost 2 bases and the V segment lost 2 bases, leaving 11 bases of the junction unmatched. The CDR3 sequence is CASSPVGAGALNTGELFF. DNA of the CDR3: TGTGCCAGCTCACCAGTAGGGGCGGGAGCACTAAACACCGGGGAGCTGTTTTTT.

Notes on this clone: One end of the junction does not line up with germline, which may come from a read error. The gene calls are TRBV7-9 and TRBJ1-4; D ambiguous. Germline V lookup: CDR1 SEHNR, CDR2 FQNEAQ (reference sequence). The CDR3 spans 14 residues. The CDR3 sequence is CSSSLDPSSEKLFF. In DNA form, the CDR3 reads TGTTCCAGCAGCTTAGATCCTTCTAGCGAAAAACTGTTTTTT.

The chain uses TRBV19 and TRBJ1-1; D uncertain. The germline V and J ends were trimmed by 5 bases and 10 bases, with 14 bases remaining between them. In germline, CDR1 is LNHDA, CDR2 SQIVND (reference sequence). There are 12 residues in the CDR3. CDR3 sequence: CASSPVVIPAFF. The DNA of the CDR3 is TGTGCCAGTAGTCCAGTCGTAATTCCAGCTTTCTTT.

J is TRBJ2-3 and V is TRBV5-6; weak D call: TRBD2 (6 bases). Germline lookup yields CDR1 SGHDT and CDR2 YYEEEE. Trimming removed 4 bases at V and 2 bases at J, with 14 bases between. This CDR3 is built from 15 residues. This chain's CDR3 is CASSLGGGNTDTQYF. The CDR3 DNA is TGTGCCAGCAGCCTGGGTGGGGGGAACACAGATACGCAGTATTTT. The variable domain in full, with the rest retrieved from reference TRBV5-6 and TRBJ2-3, is DAGVTQSPTHLIKTRGQQVTLRCSPKSGHDTVSWYQQALGQGPQFIFQYYEEEERQRGNFPDRFSGHQFPNYSSELNVNALLLGDSALYLCASSLGGGNTDTQYFGPGTRLTVL.

V is TRBV7-6 and J is TRBJ1-2, with 8 bases aligning to TRBD1. Germline CDR1 SGHVS, CDR2 FNYEAQ. The length of the CDR3 is 13 residues. The J segment lost 7 bases and the V segment lost 5 bases, leaving 6 bases of the junction unmatched. CDR3 in amino acids: CASSPGQGSGYTF. CDR3 bases: TGTGCCAGCAGCCCAGGACAGGGTTCTGGCTACACCTTC. Full variable domain (remainder filled in from reference TRBV7-6 and TRBJ1-2): GAGVSQSPRYKVTKRGQDVALRCDPISGHVSLYWYRQALGQGPEFLTYFNYEAQQDKSGLPNDRFSAERPEGSISTLTIQRTEQRDSAMYRCASSPGQGSGYTFGSGTRLTVV.

This clone was counted between two and nine times. At one of its ends the junction is not consistent with the germline gene, which may arise from a read error. The rearrangement links TRBV6-8 to TRBJ2-2; tentative D call: TRBD1 (6 bases). The CDR3 spans 18 residues. Germline-derived CDR1 and CDR2 are MNHGY and SAAAGT. CDR3 DNA sequence: TGTGCCAGCAGTTACTCGGGGGCATTTCCCCTGTGGCACCGGGGAGCTGTTTTT. Amino acids: CASSYSGAFPLWHRGAVF.

This clone was recorded a few times. The V gene is TRBV4-1, the J gene TRBJ1-2, with 7 bases lining up with TRBD1. J lost 4 bases, V lost 2 bases, and 13 bases had no gene match. The CDR3 is 17 residues long. Per germline, CDR1 MGHRA and CDR2 YSYEKL. In DNA, the CDR3 is TGCGCCAGCAGCCAAACGAATACAGGGGCGTCCCTCTATGGCTACACCTTC. Amino acid sequence: CASSQTNTGASLYGYTF.

The V gene is TRBV19, the J gene TRBJ1-5; no clear D gene. V lost 6 bases and J 2 bases, leaving 14 bases between the germline ends. The CDR3 contains 15 residues. Germline V gene sequence: CDR1 LNHDA, CDR2 SQIVND (reference sequence). The CDR3 here is CASSLTGIGNQPQHF. For the CDR3, the DNA is TGTGCCAGTAGCTTAACCGGGATTGGCAATCAGCCCCAGCATTTT.

The chain combines TRBV28 with TRBJ2-5; tentative D call: TRBD1 (6 bases). The CDR3 is 15 residues long. Per germline, CDR1 MDHEN and CDR2 SYDVKM. Between the trimmed V and J ends, which lost 5 bases and 2 bases, there was a span of 15 bases. CDR3 in DNA: TGTGCCAGCAGTCCCCTGGACAGAGAACAAGAGACCCAGTACTTC. Translated: CASSPLDREQETQYF.

The chain combines TRBV7-9 with TRBJ1-1, with TRBD1 as a possible D gene (6 bases). Germline V gives CDR1 SEHNR, CDR2 FQNEAQ (reference sequence). This CDR3 has 12 residues. The V end was cut by 5 bases, the J end by 3 bases, with 7 bases between. The CDR3, as DNA: TGTGCCAGCAGCCGGACAGACACTGAAGCTTTCTTT. This gives the protein CASSRTDTEAFF.

The chain links TRBV5-1 to TRBJ2-7; weak D call: TRBD2 (5 bases). The CDR3 runs to 13 residues. Germline assignment: CDR1 SGHRS and CDR2 YFSETQ. Trimming cost V 3 bases and J 3 bases, with 10 bases left between them. The CDR3 here is CASSYSGIYEQYF. The CDR3, as DNA: TGCGCCAGCAGCTATTCCGGGATCTACGAGCAGTACTTC.

The rearrangement joins TRBV2 to TRBJ1-2; 7 bases map to TRBD1. The germline V gene encodes CDR1 SNHLY and CDR2 FYNNEI. CDR3 size: 15 residues. J was trimmed by 5 bases and V by 5 bases; bases with no gene match: 11. CDR3 coding DNA: TGTGCCAGCAGTCATTTGAAGGGGGCAGGGTATGGCTACACCTTC. It is translated as CASSHLKGAGYGYTF. The whole variable domain, remainder taken from reference TRBV2 and TRBJ1-2, is EPEVTQTPSHQVTQMGQEVILRCVPISNHLYFYWYRQILGQKVEFLVSFYNNEISEKSEIFDDQFSVERPDGSNFTLKIRSTKLEDSAMYFCASSHLKGAGYGYTFGSGTRLTVV.

The V call is TRBV7-2, the J call TRBJ2-5, with 12 positions matching TRBD2. This CDR3 has 16 residues. Germline lookup yields CDR1 SGHTA and CDR2 FQGNSA. V lost 4 bases, J lost 1 base, and 4 bases stayed unmatched. The CDR3 is CASSSRLAGAQETQYF. The DNA of the CDR3 is TGTGCCAGCAGCTCACGACTAGCGGGGGCCCAAGAGACCCAGTACTTC.

This clone was recorded once. The gene calls are TRBV5-1 and TRBJ2-5; tentatively, D is TRBD1 (5 bases). This CDR3 is 13 amino acids long. CDR1 SGHRS and CDR2 YFSETQ come from the germline V gene. Trimming left V 0 bases short and J 5 bases short, with 8 bases between. The CDR3 DNA is TGCGCCAGCAGCTTGGCAGGGATCGAGACCCAGTACTTC. It encodes CASSLAGIETQYF.